The 26 T cell receptor beta chains listed next were all sequenced from one sample in a study of chemoradiotherapy in HPV16-positive cancers. The data were produced by immunoSEQ multiplex PCR, yet TCRdb's version contains in-frame clones alone and is incomplete. The repertoire holds 30,000 to 40,000 clones, with about nine tenths as singletons. The material was blood, obtained from a patient who underwent chemoradiotherapy. These receptor sequences come from a human donor with HPV-associated anogenital cancer.

J is TRBJ1-2 and V is TRBV7-9; unclear D gene. Germline assignment: CDR1 SEHNR and CDR2 FQNEAQ (reference sequence). The V gene lost 3 bases and the J gene lost 2 bases, with 19 bases spanning the gap. The CDR3 consists of 17 residues. DNA of the CDR3: TGTGCCAGCAGCTTGAGAACCACAACCACGACAAACTATGGCTACACCTTC. Encoded protein: CASSLRTTTTTNYGYTF.

This rearrangement joins TRBV28 to TRBJ1-2; D remains ambiguous. The germline CDR1 and CDR2 sequences are MDHEN and SYDVKM. The V end lost 0 bases, the J end lost 7 bases, and 3 bases lay between the germline ends. There are 11 residues in the CDR3. The CDR3: CASSLWSGYTF. The CDR3, as DNA: TGTGCCAGCAGTTTATGGAGTGGCTACACCTTC.

This clone was detected only a few times. V gene TRBV5-4 combines with J gene TRBJ2-2; the D call may be TRBD1 or TRBD2 (5 bases each). Per the germline V gene, CDR1 is SGHNT and CDR2 is YYREEE (reference sequence). Deletions cut 1 base from V and 4 bases from J, with 14 bases between. This CDR3 has 16 amino acids. CDR3 amino acids: CASSLKRGRTTGELFF. As DNA, the CDR3 is TGTGCCAGCAGCTTGAAACGGGGCCGCACCACCGGGGAGCTGTTTTTT.

V and J are TRBV7-8 and TRBJ1-1, with a weak D call TRBD1 (6 bases). This CDR3 contains 17 residues. The germline V and J ends were trimmed by 1 base and 1 base, with 16 bases remaining between them. The germline gives CDR1 SGHVS, CDR2 FQNEAQ. The CDR3 nucleotides are TGTGCCAGCAGCTTAGTTAACCACAGGGTTACGAACACTGAAGCTTTCTTT. Protein product: CASSLVNHRVTNTEAFF. The variable domain in full, with the rest retrieved from reference TRBV7-8 and TRBJ1-1, is GAGVSQSPRYKVAKRGQDVALRCDPISGHVSLFWYQQALGQGPEFLTYFQNEAQLDKSGLPSDRFFAERPEGSVSTLKIQRTQQEDSAVYLCASSLVNHRVTNTEAFFGQGTRLTVV.

This clone was seen only once. V usage is TRBV27 and J usage is TRBJ1-1; 9 nucleotides agree with TRBD1. The V gene end was trimmed by 6 bases and the J gene end by 6 bases; junction bases not matched to a gene: 8. CDR1 and CDR2 (germline): MNHEY, SMNVEV (reference sequence). This CDR3 has 14 residues. CDR3 residues: CASRGQGAGAEAFF. The CDR3 nucleotides are TGTGCCAGCAGGGGACAGGGCGCCGGGGCTGAAGCTTTCTTT.

The rearrangement links TRBV7-6 to TRBJ1-3, with 10 positions matching TRBD1. CDR1 and CDR2 (germline): SGHVS, FNYEAQ. The junction had 4 bases not matched to a gene; V was cut back by 5 bases and J by 3 bases. There are 15 residues in the CDR3. The CDR3 DNA sequence: TGTGCCAGCAGCAGGGACAGGGGTGGTGGAAACACCATATATTTT. It specifies CASSRDRGGGNTIYF.

The chain joins TRBV6-5 to TRBJ1-3; D is uncertain. Trimming stripped 5 bases from V and 2 bases from J, with 13 bases between. The CDR3 is 15 residues long. The V gene's germline CDR1 is MNHEY and CDR2 SVGAGI. The CDR3 DNA reads TGTGCCAGCAGTGCCCGGAACCGCGCTGGAAACACCATATATTTT. Translated: CASSARNRAGNTIYF.

This chain links TRBV11-3 with TRBJ1-2, with TRBD1 matching over 9 bases. The ends lost 0 bases at V and 0 bases at J; junction bases unmatched: 5. The CDR3 extends over 17 amino acids. The V gene's germline CDR1 is SGHNT and CDR2 YENEEA. CDR3 amino acids: CASSLDIGQGPNYGYTF. The CDR3, as DNA: TGTGCCAGCAGCTTAGATATTGGACAGGGGCCTAACTATGGCTACACCTTC.

V usage is TRBV30 and J usage is TRBJ2-7; D unresolved. CDR3 length: 13 amino acids. CDR1 is GTSNPN, CDR2 SVGIG, per germline (reference sequence). Trimming took off 0 bases at V and 6 bases at J, with 12 bases between the two ends. CDR3 in amino acids: CAWSVISWGEQYF. The DNA for the CDR3 is TGTGCCTGGAGTGTGATCTCATGGGGCGAGCAGTACTTC. Supplemented by reference TRBV30 and TRBJ2-7, the full variable domain reads SQTIHQWPATLVQPVGSPLSLECTVEGTSNPNLYWYRQAAGRGLQLLFYSVGIGQISSEVPQNLSASRPQDRQFILSSKKLLLSDSGFYLCAWSVISWGEQYFGPGTRLTVT.

This clone is a singleton in its sample. The V and J genes are TRBV19 and TRBJ1-1; possibly TRBD1 for D (5 bases). V lost 3 bases and J lost 1, with 15 bases in between. This CDR3 is built from 16 residues. Germline CDR1 is LNHDA and CDR2 is SQIVND (reference sequence). The CDR3 nucleotides are TGTGCCAGTAGTATTTATTACAGGCGAGGGAACACTGAAGCTTTCTTT. As protein: CASSIYYRRGNTEAFF.

This chain joins TRBV6-4 and TRBJ2-1; 9 bases are a match to TRBD2. The length of the CDR3 is 15 residues. From germline, CDR1 is MRHNA and CDR2 SNTAGT. The junction had 5 bases not matched to a gene; V was cut back by 3 bases and J by 5 bases. The CDR3 reads CASSEISGGNNEQFF. For the CDR3, the DNA is TGTGCCAGCAGTGAGATCAGCGGGGGGAACAATGAGCAGTTCTTC.

The CDR3 region is CASSIGPWTVYYEQYF. CDR3 DNA sequence: TGTGCCAGTAGTATAGGGCCCTGGACAGTTTACTACGAGCAGTACTTC. The chain is built from TRBV19 and TRBJ2-7; tentatively, D is TRBD1 (6 bases). The V and J ends lost 1 base and 3 bases respectively, with 16 bases between them. Germline V CDR1 and CDR2: LNHDA, SQIVND (reference sequence). This CDR3 has 16 residues.

This chain joins TRBV19 and TRBJ2-7, with a tentative D call TRBD1 (5 bases). V was pared by 1 base and J by 0 bases, with 10 bases between. The germline CDR1 and CDR2 sequences are LNHDA and SQIVND (reference sequence). The CDR3 covers 15 residues. The CDR3 DNA is TGTGCCAGTAGTATAGGGGTAGGGGCCTCCTACGAGCAGTACTTC. The encoded protein is CASSIGVGASYEQYF.

The J gene is TRBJ2-1, the V gene TRBV19; D unclear. The germline V gene encodes CDR1 LNHDA and CDR2 SQIVND (reference sequence). The V end was cut by 7 bases, the J end by 7 bases, with 11 bases between. There are 12 residues in the CDR3. The CDR3 bases are TGTGCCAGTATTGGCAGGATTAATGAGCAGTTCTTC. Amino acid sequence: CASIGRINEQFF.

The chain carries TRBV27 and TRBJ2-2, with 8 bases matching TRBD1. This CDR3 is built from 16 residues. V lost 3 bases to trimming and J lost 4 bases; unmatched junction nucleotides: 7. Germline V lookup: CDR1 MNHEY, CDR2 SMNVEV (reference sequence). CDR3 sequence (DNA): TGTGCCAGCAGTTTCTTCGGACAGGGTCGCACCGGGGAGCTGTTTTTT. The encoded protein is CASSFFGQGRTGELFF.

This rearrangement joins TRBV11-2 to TRBJ2-7, with 7 bases matching TRBD1. Germline V gene sequence: CDR1 SGHAT, CDR2 FQNNGV. This CDR3 contains 15 residues. J gave up 3 bases and V 1 base, and 6 bases lay outside the gene matches. CDR3 in DNA: TGTGCCAGCAGCTTAGTACGACAGGGTATCTACGAGCAGTACTTC. Translating gives CASSLVRQGIYEQYF.

V gene TRBV6-1 combines with J gene TRBJ1-5, with D uncertain. Trimming took 4 bases from V and 2 from J, leaving 12 bases between them. The CDR3 totals 15 residues. Looked up from germline, CDR1 is MNHNS and CDR2 is SASEGT. The CDR3 spells CASSVAQFGNQPQHF. The CDR3 DNA reads as TGTGCCAGCAGTGTGGCCCAGTTTGGCAATCAGCCCCAGCATTTT.

This sequence joins TRBV10-2 and TRBJ1-1, with 7 nucleotides matching TRBD1. Germline CDR1 WSHSY, CDR2 SAAADI. Trimming at V came to 5 bases and at J to 3 bases, leaving 6 bases not matched to a gene. The CDR3 has 14 amino acids. CDR3 sequence reads: CASSLQGSHTEAFF. The CDR3 coding sequence is TGCGCCAGCAGTTTACAGGGGTCTCACACTGAAGCTTTCTTT.

The CDR3 sequence: CASSLTVRNTEAFF. In nucleotides, the CDR3 is TGTGCCAGCAGTTTGACAGTTAGGAACACTGAAGCTTTCTTT. J is TRBJ1-1 and V is TRBV27; tentatively, D is TRBD1 (5 bases). The CDR3 extends over 14 amino acids. Germline CDR1 and CDR2: MNHEY and SMNVEV (reference sequence). V was pared by 3 bases and J by 1 base, with 9 bases between.

The V gene is TRBV27, the J gene TRBJ2-7; no reliable D call. Germline lookup yields CDR1 MNHEY and CDR2 SMNVEV (reference sequence). The CDR3 runs 16 residues. V gave up 0 bases and J gave up 3 bases, with 15 bases separating them. The CDR3 is CASSLSSEKAYYEQYF. DNA of the CDR3: TGTGCCAGCAGTTTATCGTCGGAGAAGGCTTACTACGAGCAGTACTTC.

CDR3 nucleotide sequence: TGTGCCAGCAGCTCCACAGGGTACGAGCAGTACTTC. Protein sequence: CASSSTGYEQYF. The V and J genes are TRBV7-2 and TRBJ2-7; possible D gene TRBD1, 6 bases. Germline loops: CDR1 SGHTA, CDR2 FQGNSA. The length of the CDR3 is 12 residues. Trimming shortened V by 4 bases and J by 4 bases, and 8 bases separated the two germline ends.

This chain links TRBV5-1 with TRBJ1-1; D is undetermined. Trimming took off 0 bases at V and 5 bases at J, with 11 bases between the two ends. Germline-derived CDR1 and CDR2 are SGHRS and YFSETQ. The CDR3 runs 14 residues. CDR3 sequence (DNA): TGCGCCAGCAGCTTGGGAGAGGTTAATACTGAAGCTTTCTTT. Its protein is CASSLGEVNTEAFF.

The chain uses TRBV9 and TRBJ2-1, with 7 positions matching TRBD1. V was clipped by 0 bases and J by 6 bases; unmatched bases: 12. The CDR3 has 17 residues. The V gene's germline CDR1 is SGDLS and CDR2 YYNGEE. The CDR3 reads CASSVEARGPALNEQFF. The CDR3 DNA follows: TGTGCCAGCAGCGTAGAGGCGAGGGGGCCCGCCCTCAATGAGCAGTTCTTC.

V and J are TRBV5-8 and TRBJ2-5; D perhaps matches TRBD1 (6 bases). Trimming removed 2 bases from V and 0 bases from J, with 8 bases in between. The CDR3 covers 14 residues. Germline CDR1 is SGHTS and CDR2 is YDEGEE. CDR3 coding DNA: TGTGCCAGCAGCTTTGACAGGTACCAAGAGACCCAGTACTTC. Translating gives CASSFDRYQETQYF.

This clone appeared once. V and J are TRBV7-3 and TRBJ2-3; D gene ambiguous. The CDR3 has 15 residues. Trimming shortened V by 3 bases and J by 0 bases, and 10 bases separated the two germline ends. In germline, CDR1 is SGHTA, CDR2 FQGTGA. In DNA, the CDR3 is TGTGCCAGCAGCTTCACGACCATCAGCACAGATACGCAGTATTTT. Translation gives CASSFTTISTDTQYF.

V gene TRBV6-5 combines with J gene TRBJ2-1; D is uncertain. CDR1 is MNHEY, CDR2 SVGAGI, per germline. V lost 10 bases and J lost 8, with 24 bases in between. The CDR3 consists of 15 residues. CDR3 sequence (DNA): TGTGCCACCACCCCCTCCATTGGGGTAAACGATGAGCAGTTCTTC. Protein product: CATTPSIGVNDEQFF.